One sample yielded the 13 T cell receptor beta chains listed below, sequenced in a study of cytomegalovirus exposure and HLA in healthy donors. The PCR had 60 Vbeta and 13 Jbeta primers. Repertoires were generated with immunoSEQ multiplex PCR, while TCRdb's copy carries only in-frame clones and drops some. The sample shows tens of thousands of clones, and about 0.6% sits with its ten largest clones. Sequenced: PBMCs. The source of these receptors is a man aged 45-60 years in good health and CMV-seronegative.

The chain couples TRBV10-3 to TRBJ1-2, with D possibly matching TRBD1 (6 bases). V was trimmed by 6 bases and J by 5 bases, leaving 10 bases between them. Germline loops: CDR1 ENHRY, CDR2 SYGVKD. The length of the CDR3 is 12 residues. CDR3 amino acids: CAISSGDYGYTF. For the CDR3, the DNA is TGTGCCATCAGCTCAGGGGATTATGGCTACACCTTC.

V and J are TRBV6-4 and TRBJ2-6, with no clear D. Germline V gene lookup returns CDR1 MRHNA and CDR2 SNTAGT. With 4 bases removed from V and 0 bases from J, the gap between germline ends came to 10 bases. This CDR3 is built from 16 residues. The CDR3 nucleotides read TGTGCCAGCAGTGTAGGAGTTTTCTCTGGGGCCAACGTCCTGACTTTC. As protein: CASSVGVFSGANVLTF.

This chain's CDR3 is CASSLLDRGNTEAFF. As DNA, the CDR3 is TGCGCCAGCAGCTTACTGGACAGGGGGAACACTGAAGCTTTCTTT. V is TRBV5-1 and J is TRBJ1-1; 9 positions match TRBD1. The CDR3 runs to 15 residues. With V trimmed by 2 bases and J by 1 base, 3 bases remained unmatched. CDR1 SGHRS and CDR2 YFSETQ come from the germline V gene. Using reference TRBV5-1 and TRBJ1-1 for the parts outside the CDR3, the full variable domain is KAGVTQTPRYLIKTRGQQVTLSCSPISGHRSVSWYQQTPGQGLQFLFEYFSETQRNKGNFPGRFSGRQFSNSRSEMNVSTLELGDSALYLCASSLLDRGNTEAFFGQGTRLTVV.

The gene calls are TRBV5-6 and TRBJ2-7; 12 bases are shared with TRBD2. There are 16 residues in the CDR3. The V segment lost 4 bases and the J segment 7 bases; nucleotides outside the gene matches: 12. The germline CDR1 and CDR2 sequences are SGHDT and YYEEEE. The CDR3 DNA sequence: TGTGCCAGCAGCCCCTACCCTAGCGGGGGGGCCGGGGAGCAGTACTTC. It is translated as CASSPYPSGGAGEQYF.

The chain couples TRBV10-3 to TRBJ2-1; D call uncertain. Per the germline V gene, CDR1 is ENHRY and CDR2 is SYGVKD. Trimming left V 4 bases short and J 6 bases short, with 4 bases between. The length of the CDR3 is 11 residues. Here the CDR3 reads CAISGLNEQFF. The CDR3 DNA reads as TGTGCCATCAGTGGGCTCAATGAGCAGTTCTTC.

This chain connects TRBV6-5 to TRBJ2-5, with 9 bases matching TRBD2. TRBJ2-7 matches the DNA end more closely, so the J call is doubtful. The CDR3 loop spans 15 amino acids. CDR1 and CDR2 (germline): MNHEY, SVGAGI. This chain's CDR3 is CASSSGGGAGYEQYF. CDR3 in DNA: TGTGCCAGCAGTTCTGGCGGGGGGGCCGGGTACGAGCAGTACTTC.

V is TRBV2 and J is TRBJ1-6; D is ambiguous. V was trimmed by 2 bases and J by 10 bases, leaving 9 bases between them. Germline values: CDR1 SNHLY, CDR2 FYNNEI. The CDR3 runs 13 residues. DNA of the CDR3: TGTGCCAGCAGTGAACTCGCTCAGTCACCCCTCCACTTT. Translation gives CASSELAQSPLHF.

The CDR3 reads CASSLGQGGYGYTF. CDR3 DNA: TGTGCCAGCAGCTTGGGGCAGGGGGGCTATGGCTACACCTTC. The V call is TRBV5-6, the J call TRBJ1-2; 7 nucleotides line up with TRBD1. The CDR3 covers 14 residues. The trim removed 0 bases at V and 4 bases at J, leaving 3 bases unmatched. Germline values: CDR1 SGHDT, CDR2 YYEEEE.

This chain uses TRBV6-5 with TRBJ1-4; 10 bases line up with TRBD1. The germline gives CDR1 MNHEY, CDR2 SVGAGI. This CDR3 spans 15 amino acids. Germline trimming cut 4 bases from V and 8 bases from J; bases unmatched to any gene: 7. The CDR3 loop is CASSSTGGSGEKLFF. The CDR3 nucleotides read TGTGCCAGCAGTTCGACAGGGGGCTCAGGGGAAAAACTGTTTTTT.

Notes on this clone: The sample contains more than one DNA sequence encoding this CDR3. This chain uses TRBV5-1 with TRBJ1-1, with D possibly TRBD1 on 5 matching bases. This CDR3 is 14 amino acids long. The germline V gene encodes CDR1 SGHRS and CDR2 YFSETQ. V was pared by 4 bases and J by 4 bases, with 14 bases between. CDR3 sequence: CASSATGLGTEAFF. The CDR3 DNA is TGCGCCAGCAGCGCAACAGGATTGGGCACTGAAGCTTTCTTT.

The V and J genes are TRBV7-9 and TRBJ1-5; possible D gene TRBD1, 6 bases. This CDR3 region has 14 residues. Per the germline V gene, CDR1 is SEHNR and CDR2 is FQNEAQ (reference sequence). Trimming cost V 6 bases and J 6 bases, with 15 bases left between them. CDR3 nucleotide sequence: TGTGCCAGCAGAAAACAGGGTACGGGTCAGCCCCAGCATTTT. Translating gives CASRKQGTGQPQHF.

The chain links TRBV2 to TRBJ1-5, with no clear D. Trimming pared 4 bases from V and 7 bases from J, leaving 11 bases between. CDR1 SNHLY and CDR2 FYNNEI come from the germline V gene. The CDR3 has 13 residues. The CDR3 region is CASSGGEGQPQHF. In nucleotides, the CDR3 is TGTGCCAGCAGTGGCGGGGAGGGCCAGCCCCAGCATTTT.

CDR3 loop: CASSLGRTVNTEAFF. The CDR3, as DNA: TGTGCCAGCAGCTTAGGGAGGACAGTCAACACTGAAGCTTTCTTT. The chain links TRBV7-9 to TRBJ1-1; TRBD1 might be the D (6 bases). The CDR3 runs to 15 residues. Trimming cost V 1 base and J 2 bases, with 11 bases left between them. Germline loops: CDR1 SEHNR, CDR2 FQNEAQ (reference sequence).